One sample yielded the 26 T cell receptor beta chains listed below, sequenced in a study of early T cells in non-severe SARS-CoV-2 infection. TCRdb processed the 5' RACE reads anew with MiXCR; each CDR3 protein has one entry. Of approximately 50,000 distinct CDR3 sequences listed, around a tenth are singletons. The sample was whole blood. Every receptor here comes from an adult who was a healthcare worker with PCR-confirmed SARS-CoV-2 infection or an uninfected control (not recorded which).

This clonotype occurred many times. The V gene is TRBV28, the J gene TRBJ2-7; 12 bases line up with TRBD2. CDR3 length: 14 residues. V dropped 6 bases and J dropped 7; count of bases not matched to a gene: 7. CDR1 is MDHEN and CDR2 is SYDVKM in the germline V gene. The CDR3 DNA is TGTGCCAGCAGCCCCGGGACTAGCGGGCAAGAGCAGTACTTC. The encoded protein is CASSPGTSGQEQYF.

This clonotype was seen only a few times. The V call is TRBV5-1, the J call TRBJ2-7; D is perhaps TRBD2 (5 bases). Deletions cut 0 bases from V and 0 bases from J, with 13 bases between. The germline gives CDR1 SGHRS, CDR2 YFSETQ. The CDR3 consists of 16 residues. This CDR3 reads CASSLDAAASSYEQYF. Written as DNA, the CDR3 is TGCGCCAGCAGCTTGGACGCAGCGGCGAGCTCCTACGAGCAGTACTTC.

This clonotype was found many times. V and J are TRBV6-5 and TRBJ2-1, with TRBD2 identical over 11 bases. The germline V gene has CDR1 MNHEY and CDR2 SVGAGI. The CDR3 has 15 residues. V was clipped by 6 bases and J by 9 bases; unmatched bases: 10. This chain's CDR3 is CASSPTSGTKGEQFF. The CDR3 region has the DNA TGTGCCAGCAGCCCGACTAGCGGGACCAAGGGTGAGCAGTTCTTC.

This clonotype has at least ten counts. This rearrangement joins TRBV7-2 to TRBJ2-3, with D maybe TRBD1 (6 bases). Looked up from germline, CDR1 is SGHTA and CDR2 is FQGNSA. The CDR3 loop spans 18 amino acids. V was trimmed by 4 bases and J by 1 base, leaving 21 bases between them. The DNA of the CDR3 is TGTGCCAGCAGCTCCCAGGGCAGGGGCCACCGGGGCACAGATACGCAGTATTTT. It encodes CASSSQGRGHRGTDTQYF.

This clonotype was counted ten times or more. This chain connects TRBV25-1 to TRBJ1-2; 8 bases line up with TRBD1. The germline gives CDR1 MGHDK, CDR2 SYGVNS. The CDR3 contains 15 residues. V was clipped by 4 bases and J by 4 bases; unmatched bases: 8. This chain's CDR3 is CASSGLTGVVYGYTF. As DNA, the CDR3 is TGTGCCAGCAGTGGCCTGACAGGGGTGGTCTATGGCTACACCTTC.

On this clonotype itself: This clone may be a read error of a much larger clone one base away. This CDR3 reads CASSPDQETQYF. The CDR3 nucleotides read TGTGCCAGCTCACCAGACCAAGAGACCCAGTACTTC. V gene TRBV18 combines with J gene TRBJ2-5; D not certain. V was pared by 2 bases and J by 0 bases, with 1 base between. There are 12 residues in the CDR3. Germline loops: CDR1 KGHSH, CDR2 LQKENI.

There are many counts of this clonotype. This chain connects TRBV19 to TRBJ2-1; D may be TRBD1 (6 bases). Germline V gene data show CDR1 as LNHDA and CDR2 as SQIVND (reference sequence). V dropped 4 bases and J dropped 3 bases, with 10 bases sitting between them. The CDR3 is 14 amino acids. This CDR3 is CASSKGTNYNEQFF. The CDR3 DNA reads TGTGCCAGTAGTAAGGGGACAAACTACAATGAGCAGTTCTTC.

This clonotype is medium-sized in the sample. This chain joins TRBV15 and TRBJ2-7; D is possibly TRBD1 or TRBD2 (5 bases each). V lost 8 bases and J lost 0, with 11 bases in between. In germline, CDR1 is LNHNV, CDR2 YYDKDF (reference sequence). This CDR3 contains 13 residues. CDR3 nucleotide sequence: TGTGCCACCGCGAGGGGCCCCTCCTACGAGCAGTACTTC. Translation gives CATARGPSYEQYF. Full variable domain (outside the CDR3, taken from reference TRBV15 and TRBJ2-7): DAMVIQNPRYQVTQFGKPVTLSCSQTLNHNVMYWYQQKSSQAPKLLFHYYDKDFNNEADTPDNFQSRRPNTSFCFLDIRSPGLGDTAMYLCATARGPSYEQYFGPGTRLTVT.

Many counts were recorded for this clonotype. V usage is TRBV6-1 and J usage is TRBJ2-1, with TRBD2 matching 10 bases. Trimming took 5 bases from V and 8 from J; bases not matched to a gene: 9. This CDR3 is 15 amino acids long. CDR1 is MNHNS, CDR2 SASEGT, per germline. The CDR3 region is CASSLSSGSIHEQFF. Written as DNA, the CDR3 is TGTGCCAGCAGTTTGTCTAGCGGGAGTATCCATGAGCAGTTCTTC.

The sample holds many counts of this clonotype. V gene TRBV29-1 combines with J gene TRBJ1-6, with D unresolved. This CDR3 has 10 amino acids. V was trimmed by 6 bases and J by 7 bases, leaving 4 bases between them. Germline values: CDR1 SQVTM, CDR2 ANQGSEA. The CDR3 region has the DNA TGCAGCGTCGTCAATTCACCCCTCCACTTT. It is translated as CSVVNSPLHF.

This clonotype was detected many times. V usage is TRBV30 and J usage is TRBJ2-7; D possibly corresponds to TRBD1 (6 bases). CDR1 GTSNPN and CDR2 SVGIG come from the germline V gene (reference sequence). The germline V and J ends were trimmed by 3 bases and 1 base, with 16 bases remaining between them. The CDR3 contains 15 residues. CDR3 sequence: CAWRGAGTPSYEQYF. The CDR3 coding sequence is TGTGCCTGGAGGGGCGCCGGGACACCTTCCTACGAGCAGTACTTC.

This clonotype was picked up a small number of times. V is TRBV28 and J is TRBJ2-7, with D possibly TRBD2 on 6 matching bases. V lost 5 bases to trimming and J lost 4 bases, with 15 bases between them. The CDR3 runs to 14 residues. Germline V gene data show CDR1 as MDHEN and CDR2 as SYDVKM. The CDR3 spells CASSPGDRWYEQYF. DNA of the CDR3: TGTGCCAGCAGTCCGGGGGACCGGTGGTACGAGCAGTACTTC.

This clonotype came up many times. This rearrangement joins TRBV7-3 to TRBJ2-1, with 9 bases lining up with TRBD2. The CDR3 runs 17 residues. V shed 0 bases and J 7 bases; nucleotides not matched to a gene: 10. CDR1 is SGHTA and CDR2 is FQGTGA in the germline V gene. The CDR3 loop is CASSLTALGLARNEQFF. Here the CDR3 DNA reads TGTGCCAGCAGCTTAACGGCTCTAGGACTAGCGAGGAATGAGCAGTTCTTC. Together with reference TRBV7-3 and TRBJ2-1, the CDR3 gives the full variable domain: GAGVSQTPSNKVTEKGKYVELRCDPISGHTALYWYRQSLGQGPEFLIYFQGTGAADDSGLPNDRFFAVRPEGSVSTLKIQRTERGDSAVYLCASSLTALGLARNEQFFGPGTRLTVL.

This clonotype has at least ten counts. This rearrangement joins TRBV27 to TRBJ2-3; D is ambiguous. CDR1 MNHEY and CDR2 SMNVEV come from the germline V gene (reference sequence). This CDR3 has 13 residues. V was cut by 6 bases and J by 2 bases, with 9 bases left in between. The CDR3: CASSLLTTDTQYF. The CDR3 DNA reads as TGTGCCAGCAGCCTCCTCACCACAGATACGCAGTATTTT.

This sequence joins TRBV30 and TRBJ1-1; D unresolved. V was shortened by 8 bases and J by 7 bases, with 11 bases between the two germline ends. The germline V gene has CDR1 GTSNPN and CDR2 SVGIG (reference sequence). This CDR3 contains 10 residues. This chain's CDR3 is CATEWVEAFF. DNA for the CDR3: TGTGCCACTGAATGGGTTGAAGCTTTCTTT.

A note on this clonotype: This CDR3 fails to terminate in the conserved phenylalanine or tryptophan, so it likely reflects a read error. V usage is TRBV28 and J usage is TRBJ1-4; D ambiguous. CDR1 MDHEN and CDR2 SYDVKM come from the germline V gene. The CDR3 spans 12 residues. Between the trimmed V and J ends, which lost 3 bases and 8 bases, there was a span of 7 bases. CDR3 protein: CASSLVGEKLFL. The CDR3, as DNA: TGTGCCAGCAGTTTGGTAGGGGAAAAACTGTTTCTT.

This clonotype was counted at least ten times. CDR3: CASSRGQYEQYF. The CDR3 DNA reads as TGTGCCAGCTCACGGGGACAATACGAGCAGTACTTC. This chain joins TRBV18 and TRBJ2-7, with D perhaps TRBD1 (6 bases). The CDR3 contains 12 residues. Deletions cut 4 bases from V and 4 bases from J, with 8 bases between. Germline assignment: CDR1 KGHSH and CDR2 LQKENI.

This clonotype appeared many times. The gene calls are TRBV6-5 and TRBJ2-3, with 7 bases identical to TRBD1. Germline assignment: CDR1 MNHEY and CDR2 SVGAGI. The V segment lost 5 bases and the J segment 4 bases; nucleotides outside the gene matches: 9. The CDR3 consists of 15 residues. The DNA for the CDR3 is TGTGCCAGCAGTCGAGGGGGCTTAATTGCAGATACGCAGTATTTT. It translates to CASSRGGLIADTQYF.

The chain links TRBV20-1 to TRBJ2-3; maybe TRBD2 (6 bases). The CDR3 is 15 residues long. Germline V gives CDR1 DFQATT, CDR2 SNEGSKA (reference sequence). Trimming shortened V by 0 bases and J by 0 bases, and 10 bases separated the two germline ends. The CDR3 spells CSARDYAGSTDTQYF. The CDR3 nucleotides are TGCAGTGCTAGAGATTATGCGGGAAGCACAGATACGCAGTATTTT.

This clonotype was detected ten times or more. The rearrangement uses TRBV20-1 and TRBJ2-7; no firm D call. CDR3 length: 11 residues. V dropped 2 bases and J dropped 6 bases, with 8 bases sitting between them. Germline loops: CDR1 DFQATT, CDR2 SNEGSKA (reference sequence). Written as DNA, the CDR3 is TGCAGTGCTAGACGAGAGAGCGAGCAGTACTTC. This gives the protein CSARRESEQYF.

The sample holds many counts of this clonotype. The chain links TRBV4-1 to TRBJ1-5; TRBD1 aligns across 9 bases. After removal of 4 bases from V and 7 bases from J, the junction contained 11 bases not matched to a gene. The CDR3 consists of 16 residues. Looked up from germline, CDR1 is MGHRA and CDR2 is YSYEKL. CDR3 loop: CASSLQRDREGQPQHF. The CDR3 nucleotides are TGCGCCAGCAGCCTACAAAGGGACAGGGAAGGACAGCCCCAGCATTTT.

As regards this clonotype: A junction end diverges from the germline sequence, so it may reflect a read error. The genes are TRBV12-3 or TRBV12-4 and TRBJ2-3; D gene uncertain. This CDR3 comprises 12 residues. The CDR3: CASNLDTNTQYF. CDR3 DNA sequence: TGTGCCAGCAACTTAGACACAAATACGCAGTATTTT.

This clonotype was observed at least ten times. This chain uses TRBV28 with TRBJ2-3; 8 positions agree with TRBD1. Germline-derived CDR1 and CDR2 are MDHEN and SYDVKM. V lost 8 bases to trimming and J lost 1 base; unmatched junction nucleotides: 8. This CDR3 spans 15 amino acids. The CDR3 DNA reads TGTGCCAGCCAAGGGGCGGGACAGGGCACAGATACGCAGTATTTT. Its protein is CASQGAGQGTDTQYF.

This clonotype was recorded at least ten times. The chain is built from TRBV6-2 or TRBV6-3 and TRBJ2-1; the match to TRBD1 covers 8 bases. This CDR3 comprises 15 residues. The junction had 6 bases not matched to a gene; V was cut back by 2 bases and J by 6 bases. Germline values: CDR1 MNHEY, CDR2 SVGEGT. The CDR3 spells CASSYHRTGPNEQFF. The DNA of the CDR3 is TGTGCCAGCAGTTACCATCGGACAGGGCCCAATGAGCAGTTCTTC.

This clonotype was observed a few times. CDR3 residues: CSAPVGVGTDYEQYF. CDR3 nucleotides: TGCAGTGCCCCAGTGGGGGTAGGGACGGACTACGAGCAGTACTTC. The genes are TRBV20-1 and TRBJ2-7, with D perhaps given as TRBD1 or TRBD2 (5 bases each). CDR1 is DFQATT and CDR2 is SNEGSKA in the germline V gene (reference sequence). The germline V and J ends were trimmed by 6 bases and 3 bases, with 21 bases remaining between them. The CDR3 is 15 residues long.

The chain links TRBV7-3 to TRBJ2-2; possibly TRBD1 for D (6 bases). Germline assignment: CDR1 SGHTA and CDR2 FQGTGA. The V gene lost 5 bases and the J gene lost 3 bases, with 10 bases spanning the gap. This CDR3 spans 14 amino acids. CDR3: CASSRRQDTGELFF. CDR3 sequence (DNA): TGTGCCAGCAGCCGAAGACAGGACACCGGGGAGCTGTTTTTT. The full variable domain, completed using reference TRBV7-3 and TRBJ2-2, is GAGVSQTPSNKVTEKGKYVELRCDPISGHTALYWYRQSLGQGPEFLIYFQGTGAADDSGLPNDRFFAVRPEGSVSTLKIQRTERGDSAVYLCASSRRQDTGELFFGEGSRLTVL.